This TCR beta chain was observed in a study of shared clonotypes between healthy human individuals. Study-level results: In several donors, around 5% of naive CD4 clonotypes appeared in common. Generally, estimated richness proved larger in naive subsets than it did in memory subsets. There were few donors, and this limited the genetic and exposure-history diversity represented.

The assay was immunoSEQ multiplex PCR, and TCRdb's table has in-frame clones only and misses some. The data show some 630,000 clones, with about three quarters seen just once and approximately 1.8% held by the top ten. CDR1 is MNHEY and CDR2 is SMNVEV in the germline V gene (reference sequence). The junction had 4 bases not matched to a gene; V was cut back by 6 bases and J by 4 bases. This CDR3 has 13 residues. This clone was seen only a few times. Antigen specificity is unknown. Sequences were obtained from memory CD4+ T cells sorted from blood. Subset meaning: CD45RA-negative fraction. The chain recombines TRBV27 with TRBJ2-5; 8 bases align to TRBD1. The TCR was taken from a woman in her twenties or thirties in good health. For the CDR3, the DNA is TGTGCCAGCAGAGACACAGGGGGAGAGACCCAGTACTTC. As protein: CASRDTGGETQYF.